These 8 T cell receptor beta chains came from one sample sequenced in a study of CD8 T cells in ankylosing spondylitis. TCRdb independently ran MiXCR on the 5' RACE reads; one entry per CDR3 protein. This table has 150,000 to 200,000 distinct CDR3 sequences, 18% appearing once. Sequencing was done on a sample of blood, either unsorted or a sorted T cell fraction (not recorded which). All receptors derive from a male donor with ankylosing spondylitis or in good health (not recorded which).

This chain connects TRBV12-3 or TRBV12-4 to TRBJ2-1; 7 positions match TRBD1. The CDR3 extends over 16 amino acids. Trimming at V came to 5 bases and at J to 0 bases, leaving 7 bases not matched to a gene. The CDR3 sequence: CASSRPAGGSYNEQFF. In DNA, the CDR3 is TGTGCCAGCAGTCGTCCTGCAGGGGGCTCCTACAATGAGCAGTTCTTC.

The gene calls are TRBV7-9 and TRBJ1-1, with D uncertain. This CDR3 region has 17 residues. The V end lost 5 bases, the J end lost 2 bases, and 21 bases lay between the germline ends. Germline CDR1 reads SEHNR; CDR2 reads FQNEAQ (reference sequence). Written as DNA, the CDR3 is TGTGCCAGCAGCCGGGAAGCTCCGAGAATTATCAACACTGAAGCTTTCTTT. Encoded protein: CASSREAPRIINTEAFF. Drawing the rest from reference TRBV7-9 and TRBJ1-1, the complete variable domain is DTGVSQNPRHKITKRGQNVTFRCDPISEHNRLYWYRQTLGQGPEFLTYFQNEAQLEKSRLLSDRFSAERPKGSFSTLEIQRTEQGDSAMYLCASSREAPRIINTEAFFGQGTRLTVV.

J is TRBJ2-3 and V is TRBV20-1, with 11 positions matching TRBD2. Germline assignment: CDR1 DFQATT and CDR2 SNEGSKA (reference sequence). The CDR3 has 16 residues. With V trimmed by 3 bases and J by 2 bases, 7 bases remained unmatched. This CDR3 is CSASPGLAAFTDTQYF. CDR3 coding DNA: TGCAGTGCTAGTCCGGGACTAGCGGCCTTCACAGATACGCAGTATTTT.

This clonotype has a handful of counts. The CDR3, as DNA: TGTGCCAGCAGTTTATACCGGACAGGGAATGAAAAACTGTTTTTT. It yields the protein CASSLYRTGNEKLFF. V gene TRBV27 combines with J gene TRBJ1-4, with 8 bases lining up with TRBD1. J lost 5 bases, V lost 1 base, and 3 bases had no gene match. The germline gives CDR1 MNHEY, CDR2 SMNVEV (reference sequence). The CDR3 contains 15 residues.

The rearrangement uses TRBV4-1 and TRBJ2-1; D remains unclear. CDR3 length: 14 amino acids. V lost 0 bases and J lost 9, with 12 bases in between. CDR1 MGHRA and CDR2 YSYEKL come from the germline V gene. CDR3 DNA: TGCGCCAGCAGCCAAGATTGGGGTGCCGGTGAGCAGTTCTTC. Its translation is CASSQDWGAGEQFF.

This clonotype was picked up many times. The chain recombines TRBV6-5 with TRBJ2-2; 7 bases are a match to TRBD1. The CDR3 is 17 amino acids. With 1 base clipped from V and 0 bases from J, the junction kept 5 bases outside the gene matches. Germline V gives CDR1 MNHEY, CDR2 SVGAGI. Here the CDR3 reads CASSYWGRGSNTGELFF. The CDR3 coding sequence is TGTGCCAGCAGTTACTGGGGCAGGGGGTCGAACACCGGGGAGCTGTTTTTT.

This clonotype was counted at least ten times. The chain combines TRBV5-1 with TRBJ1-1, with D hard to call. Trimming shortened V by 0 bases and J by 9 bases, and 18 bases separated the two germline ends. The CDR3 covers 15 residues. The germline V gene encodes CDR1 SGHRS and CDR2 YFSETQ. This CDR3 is CASSLAGLLGQKAFF. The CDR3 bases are TGCGCCAGCAGCTTGGCCGGTCTTTTGGGTCAGAAAGCTTTCTTT.

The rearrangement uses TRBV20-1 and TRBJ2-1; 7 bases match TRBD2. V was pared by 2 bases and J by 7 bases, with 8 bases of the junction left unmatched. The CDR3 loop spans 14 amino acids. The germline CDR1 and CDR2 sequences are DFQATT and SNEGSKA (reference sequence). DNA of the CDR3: TGCAGTGCTAGAATCGGACTAGTCGGAAATGAGCAGTTCTTC. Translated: CSARIGLVGNEQFF.